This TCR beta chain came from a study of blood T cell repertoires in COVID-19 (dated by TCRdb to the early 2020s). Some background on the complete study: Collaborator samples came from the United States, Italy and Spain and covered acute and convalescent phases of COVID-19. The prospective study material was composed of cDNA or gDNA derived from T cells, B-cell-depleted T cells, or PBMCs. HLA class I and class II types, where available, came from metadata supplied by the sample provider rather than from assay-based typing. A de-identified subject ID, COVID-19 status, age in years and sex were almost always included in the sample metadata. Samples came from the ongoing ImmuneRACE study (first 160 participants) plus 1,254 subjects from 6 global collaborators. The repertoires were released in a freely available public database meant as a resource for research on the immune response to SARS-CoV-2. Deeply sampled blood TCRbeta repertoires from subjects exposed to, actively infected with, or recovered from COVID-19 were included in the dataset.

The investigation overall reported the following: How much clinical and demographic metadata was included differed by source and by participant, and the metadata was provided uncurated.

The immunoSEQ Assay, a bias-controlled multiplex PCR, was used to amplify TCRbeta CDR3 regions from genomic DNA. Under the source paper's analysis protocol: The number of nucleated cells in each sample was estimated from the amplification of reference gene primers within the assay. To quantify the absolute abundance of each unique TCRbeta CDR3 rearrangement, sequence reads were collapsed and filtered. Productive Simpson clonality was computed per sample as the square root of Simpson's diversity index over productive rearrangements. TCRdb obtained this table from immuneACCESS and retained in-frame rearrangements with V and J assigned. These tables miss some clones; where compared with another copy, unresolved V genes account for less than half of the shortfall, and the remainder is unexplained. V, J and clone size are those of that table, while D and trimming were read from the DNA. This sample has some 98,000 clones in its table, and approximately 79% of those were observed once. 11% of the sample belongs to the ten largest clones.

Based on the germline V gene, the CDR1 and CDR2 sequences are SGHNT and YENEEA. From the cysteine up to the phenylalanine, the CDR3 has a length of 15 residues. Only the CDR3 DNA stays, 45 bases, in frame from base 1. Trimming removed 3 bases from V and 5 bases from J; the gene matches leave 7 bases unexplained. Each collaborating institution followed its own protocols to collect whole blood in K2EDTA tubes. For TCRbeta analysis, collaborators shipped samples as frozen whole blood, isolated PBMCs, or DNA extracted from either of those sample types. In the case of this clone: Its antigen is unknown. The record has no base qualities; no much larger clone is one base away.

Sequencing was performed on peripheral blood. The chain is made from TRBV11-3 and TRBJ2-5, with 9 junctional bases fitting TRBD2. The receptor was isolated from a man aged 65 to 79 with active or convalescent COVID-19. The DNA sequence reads TGTGCCAGCAGCTTCGTAGCGGGGGTAGGGGAGACCCAGTACTTC. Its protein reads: CASSFVAGVGETQYF.